This TCR beta chain was sequenced for a study of Ad26.COV2.S vaccination and SARS-CoV-2 variants. General observations from the study: Placebo and vaccine recipients had non-spike TCR breadth that was similar. The placebo group had lower spike-specific TCR breadth than the vaccine recipients did. Once vaccination had occurred, spike-specific CD8+ and CD4+ T cell responses reportedly showed substantial breadth.

As to this clone: The antigen remains undetermined.

TCRdb's table, derived via immunoSEQ multiplex PCR, lists solely in-frame clones and lacks some. The sample records 43,000 or so clones, about 80% being singletons. The CDR3 covers 17 residues. V dropped 1 base and J dropped 0; count of bases not matched to a gene: 6. The germline CDR1 and CDR2 sequences are LNHNV and YYDKDF (reference sequence). This receptor was identified in a human donor who had recovered from COVID-19. The sequencing used peripheral blood, collected after recovery from COVID-19. This rearrangement joins TRBV15 to TRBJ2-3; 8 bases are a match to TRBD2. CDR3 sequence reads: CATSRVRGGGSTDTQYF. Written as DNA, the CDR3 is TGTGCCACCAGCAGAGTCAGGGGCGGGGGGAGCACAGATACGCAGTATTTT.